A single sample is the source of the 2 T cell receptor beta chains below, sequenced in a study of OX40 agonist ivuxolimab in advanced cancers. The data were produced by immunoSEQ multiplex PCR, yet TCRdb's version contains in-frame clones alone and is incomplete. The table lists under 85,000 clones, less than 90% of them singletons. The sequencing used CD4+ or CD8+ T cells sorted from blood, collected in a trial of the OX40 agonist ivuxolimab. These receptors were collected from an adult with an advanced solid tumor such as melanoma, head and neck, liver or kidney cancer.

The chain is built from TRBV9 and TRBJ2-3, with a tentative D call TRBD1 (5 bases). Trimming removed 0 bases from V and 2 bases from J, with 10 bases in between. The CDR3 runs to 15 residues. Looked up from germline, CDR1 is SGDLS and CDR2 is YYNGEE. The CDR3 DNA follows: TGTGCCAGCAGCGTAGTGGGGCAGAACACAGATACGCAGTATTTT. As protein: CASSVVGQNTDTQYF.

V usage is TRBV2 and J usage is TRBJ2-3; perhaps TRBD2 as D (5 bases). Germline CDR1 SNHLY, CDR2 FYNNEI. This CDR3 contains 13 residues. Trimming shortened V by 8 bases and J by 6 bases, and 15 bases separated the two germline ends. CDR3: CASRLLPGDTQYF. The CDR3 DNA reads as TGTGCCAGCCGCCTACTCCCGGGGGATACGCAGTATTTT. Filled out from reference TRBV2 and TRBJ2-3, the complete variable domain reads EPEVTQTPSHQVTQMGQEVILRCVPISNHLYFYWYRQILGQKVEFLVSFYNNEISEKSEIFDDQFSVERPDGSNFTLKIRSTKLEDSAMYFCASRLLPGDTQYFGPGTRLTVL.